This T cell receptor (beta chain) comes out of a study of blood T cell repertoires in COVID-19. Looking at the study overall: From the United States, Italy and Spain came samples of acute and convalescent COVID-19. Nucleic acid was either cDNA or gDNA, and it came from T cells, B-cell-depleted T cells, or PBMCs.

Original data processing: Amplification of reference gene primers was used by the study to estimate nucleated cell counts. Generated by immunoSEQ multiplex PCR, the TCRdb table keeps only in-frame clones and is missing some. The V and J calls and clone size come from that table; D and trimming were worked out from the DNA. Counted here are around 140,000 clones, around 89% occurring once; the ten biggest clones make up 15% to 20%. V lost 5 bases and J 3 bases, leaving 6 bases between the germline ends. The CDR3 runs 12 residues. Per the germline V gene, CDR1 is MNHEY and CDR2 is SVGAGI. The chain joins TRBV6-5 to TRBJ2-3, with unresolved D. This receptor was taken from a man in his forties or fifties with active or convalescent COVID-19. The sample was peripheral blood. The CDR3 DNA reads as TGTGCCAGCAGTACCAGGACAGATACGCAGTATTTT. Protein product: CASSTRTDTQYF.